The 29 T cell receptor beta chains given below trace back to one sample, sequenced in a study of T-cell reconstitution after alpha-beta-depleted transplantation in children. Preparation of the TCRbeta library used unique molecular identifiers. From the PCR reads, TCRdb called clonotypes with MiXCR, one entry per CDR3 protein. This table has hundreds of thousands of distinct CDR3 sequences, roughly 10% appearing once. Source: PBMCs, taken before TCRalphabeta/CD19-depleted stem cell transplant. The receptor set was obtained from a child aged 2 to 10 with inherited bone marrow failure, due to receive a stem cell transplant.

This clonotype was detected ten times or more. The chain couples TRBV15 to TRBJ1-5; D may be TRBD1 (6 bases). CDR1 is LNHNV, CDR2 YYDKDF, per germline (reference sequence). This CDR3 contains 16 residues. With 1 base removed from V and 2 bases from J, the gap between germline ends came to 12 bases. CDR3 nucleotide sequence: TGTGCCACCAGCAGAGGGGAGGGGGACGGCAATCAGCCCCAGCATTTT. Protein: CATSRGEGDGNQPQHF.

The CDR3 DNA follows: TGTGCCAGCAGCCCCCAGGGTGGTTCCGATACGCAGTATTTT. Its protein product is CASSPQGGSDTQYF. The V and J genes are TRBV7-9 and TRBJ2-3; the D gene is possibly TRBD1 (5 bases). The CDR3 is 14 amino acids. V was cut by 5 bases and J by 6 bases, with 15 bases left in between. Germline lookup yields CDR1 SEHNR and CDR2 FQNEAQ (reference sequence).

This clonotype was recorded many times. The chain recombines TRBV7-9 with TRBJ2-7, with 13 bases identical to TRBD2. The CDR3 has 16 residues. Germline V gives CDR1 SEHNR, CDR2 FQNEAQ (reference sequence). After removal of 4 bases from V and 4 bases from J, the junction contained 7 bases not matched to a gene. CDR3 sequence: CASSSLGLAGVYEQYF. In DNA form, the CDR3 reads TGTGCCAGCAGCTCCCTAGGACTAGCGGGAGTGTACGAGCAGTACTTC.

This clonotype was counted only a few times. The rearrangement links TRBV28 to TRBJ2-1, with D hard to call. Looked up from germline, CDR1 is MDHEN and CDR2 is SYDVKM. This CDR3 is 16 amino acids long. V lost 6 bases to trimming and J lost 2 bases, with 17 bases between them. The CDR3 coding sequence is TGTGCCAGCAGCCGCCTCATAGTGGGTCCCTACAATGAGCAGTTCTTC. It specifies CASSRLIVGPYNEQFF.

This clonotype was counted at least ten times. This chain uses TRBV4-3 with TRBJ2-7; 10 bases are shared with TRBD2. The CDR3 has 15 residues. Germline loops: CDR1 LGHNA, CDR2 YSLEER. The V and J ends lost 4 bases and 4 bases, in that order; junction bases with no gene match: 7. The CDR3 sequence is CASSPSSGSLYEQYF. Written as DNA, the CDR3 is TGCGCCAGCAGCCCATCTAGCGGGAGTCTTTACGAGCAGTACTTC.

This clonotype was seen ten or more times. The V and J genes are TRBV4-3 and TRBJ2-1; 7 bases are shared with TRBD2. CDR1 and CDR2 from the germline V gene are LGHNA and YSLEER. The CDR3 spans 16 residues. With V trimmed by 0 bases and J by 1 base, 3 bases remained unmatched. The CDR3 sequence: CASSQDWGGSYNEQFF. CDR3 bases: TGCGCCAGCAGCCAAGATTGGGGGGGGTCCTACAATGAGCAGTTCTTC.

This clonotype was picked up many times. The chain couples TRBV10-3 to TRBJ2-5; D ambiguous. The CDR3 spans 12 residues. Germline V gene data show CDR1 as ENHRY and CDR2 as SYGVKD. Trimming left V 2 bases short and J 4 bases short, with 5 bases between. The CDR3 loop is CAISETLETQYF. DNA for the CDR3: TGTGCCATCAGTGAGACGCTAGAGACCCAGTACTTC.

This clonotype turned up a few times. The V call is TRBV6-5, the J call TRBJ1-1, with D possibly matching TRBD1 (6 bases). The V end lost 2 bases, the J end lost 7 bases, and 11 bases lay between the germline ends. The CDR3 spans 13 residues. Germline CDR1 MNHEY, CDR2 SVGAGI. The CDR3 sequence: CASSYSRGFEAFF. CDR3 nucleotides: TGTGCCAGCAGTTACAGCAGGGGCTTTGAAGCTTTCTTT.

This clonotype was recorded at least ten times. J is TRBJ2-1 and V is TRBV4-2, with TRBD2 identical over 12 bases. The germline V gene encodes CDR1 LGHNA and CDR2 YNFKEQ. The V and J ends lost 6 bases and 5 bases, in that order; junction bases with no gene match: 11. The length of the CDR3 is 17 residues. CDR3 region: CASRGLAGLYADNEQFF. Written as DNA, the CDR3 is TGTGCCAGCAGAGGACTAGCGGGACTTTATGCCGACAATGAGCAGTTCTTC.

This clonotype was counted at least ten times. This sequence joins TRBV10-2 and TRBJ1-4; D not resolved. From germline, CDR1 is WSHSY and CDR2 SAAADI. V was trimmed by 3 bases and J by 6 bases, leaving 8 bases between them. This CDR3 is built from 13 residues. The CDR3, as DNA: TGCGCCAGCAGTGAAAACGGAGATGAAAAACTGTTTTTT. It specifies CASSENGDEKLFF.

This clonotype was recorded many times. The V gene is TRBV4-3, the J gene TRBJ2-1, with D perhaps assigned TRBD1 or TRBD2 (6 bases each). The CDR3 covers 15 residues. Germline-derived CDR1 and CDR2 are LGHNA and YSLEER. V lost 0 bases and J 6 bases, leaving 12 bases between the germline ends. CDR3: CASSQERGDSNEQFF. Here the CDR3 DNA reads TGCGCCAGCAGCCAAGAAAGGGGGGATAGCAATGAGCAGTTCTTC.

The chain carries TRBV20-1 and TRBJ2-1; 10 bases fit TRBD2. Trimming removed 3 bases from V and 5 bases from J; junction bases left unmatched: 7. Germline V gene data show CDR1 as DFQATT and CDR2 as SNEGSKA (reference sequence). CDR3 size: 15 residues. The CDR3 loop is CSASKGLAFDNEQFF. CDR3 bases: TGCAGTGCTAGTAAGGGACTAGCGTTCGACAATGAGCAGTTCTTC.

Many counts were recorded for this clonotype. This chain connects TRBV12-3 or TRBV12-4 to TRBJ2-1; 10 nucleotides match TRBD2. This CDR3 is 14 amino acids long. With 4 bases clipped from V and 9 bases from J, the junction kept 6 bases outside the gene matches. The CDR3 DNA follows: TGTGCCAGCAGTTCCCTAGCGGGAGTCGGTGAGCAGTTCTTC. Its protein product is CASSSLAGVGEQFF.

As to this clonotype: Since a much larger clone is just one base distant, this may be a read error. The CDR3 DNA sequence: TGCAGTTTTCAAAGGACTAGAGGTGACAATGAGCAGTTCTTC. This gives the protein CSFQRTRGDNEQFF. The gene calls are TRBV20-1 and TRBJ2-1; the match to TRBD2 covers 7 bases. CDR3 length: 14 residues. Germline trimming cut 8 bases from V and 5 bases from J; bases unmatched to any gene: 12. CDR1 is DFQATT and CDR2 is SNEGSKA in the germline V gene (reference sequence).

This clonotype was recorded at least ten times. The chain employs TRBV7-2 and TRBJ1-1; D ambiguous. This CDR3 is built from 14 residues. Germline CDR1 reads SGHTA; CDR2 reads FQGNSA. Between the trimmed V and J ends, which lost 3 bases and 1 base, there was a span of 9 bases. The CDR3 DNA is TGTGCCAGCAGCTTTGAATTCGCGAACACTGAAGCTTTCTTT. Protein sequence: CASSFEFANTEAFF.

The chain employs TRBV29-1 and TRBJ2-7, with unresolved D. V lost 4 bases, J lost 6 bases, and 13 bases lay in between. Germline V gene lookup returns CDR1 SQVTM and CDR2 ANQGSEA. CDR3 size: 12 residues. As DNA, the CDR3 is TGCAGCGTTGGAAACAGCGCTAGCGAGCAGTACTTC. Protein: CSVGNSASEQYF.

This clonotype has at least ten counts. The rearrangement links TRBV10-3 to TRBJ2-7; TRBD2 agrees at 10 bases. The CDR3 extends over 15 amino acids. Germline CDR1 ENHRY, CDR2 SYGVKD. V lost 2 bases to trimming and J lost 7 bases; unmatched junction nucleotides: 8. The CDR3 spells CAISETSGAWGEQYF. CDR3 in DNA: TGTGCCATCAGTGAGACTAGCGGGGCGTGGGGTGAGCAGTACTTC.

J is TRBJ2-7 and V is TRBV28; TRBD1 matches 9 bases. The CDR3 loop spans 15 amino acids. CDR1 and CDR2 (germline): MDHEN, SYDVKM. The trim removed 4 bases at V and 1 base at J, leaving 5 bases unmatched. CDR3 DNA: TGTGCCAGCAGTTACAGGGGGCAGAGTTCCTACGAGCAGTACTTC. This encodes CASSYRGQSSYEQYF.

This clonotype was found many times. The chain uses TRBV5-5 and TRBJ2-7; the match to TRBD2 covers 7 bases. Germline lookup yields CDR1 SGHKS and CDR2 YYEKEE (reference sequence). The trim removed 2 bases at V and 5 bases at J, leaving 10 bases unmatched. CDR3 length: 15 residues. CDR3 nucleotides: TGTGCCAGCAGCTTTCCCTCTGCGGGAGACGACGAGCAGTACTTC. It yields the protein CASSFPSAGDDEQYF.

This clonotype was detected many times. CDR3 DNA: TGCAGCTCCCCGGCGGGCAATGAGCAGTTCTTC. It codes for CSSPAGNEQFF. This chain links TRBV29-1 with TRBJ2-1, with D tentatively TRBD2 (5 bases). CDR1 is SQVTM and CDR2 is ANQGSEA in the germline V gene. The CDR3 spans 11 residues. V was cut by 8 bases and J by 6 bases, with 11 bases left in between.

In this sample, this clonotype turned up many times. V and J are TRBV4-1 and TRBJ2-7; 8 bases are a match to TRBD1. The CDR3 sequence is 18 residues long. CDR1 and CDR2 from the germline V gene are MGHRA and YSYEKL. V lost 3 bases, J lost 3 bases, and 16 bases stayed unmatched. The CDR3 is CASSHPSTDRALYYEQYF. The DNA for the CDR3 is TGCGCCAGCAGCCACCCCTCAACGGACAGGGCTTTGTACTACGAGCAGTACTTC.

The chain is built from TRBV20-1 and TRBJ1-5, with no clear D. Per germline, CDR1 DFQATT and CDR2 SNEGSKA (reference sequence). The CDR3 loop spans 14 amino acids. V lost 3 bases to trimming and J lost 0 bases, with 9 bases between them. CDR3 sequence: CSASPVNSNQPQHF. The CDR3 coding sequence is TGCAGTGCTAGTCCCGTCAATAGCAATCAGCCCCAGCATTTT.

This clonotype occurred a few times. The gene calls are TRBV7-9 and TRBJ2-5, with D perhaps matching TRBD2 (6 bases). The ends were cut back, 7 bases at V and 5 bases at J, with 17 bases in the middle. In germline, CDR1 is SEHNR, CDR2 FQNEAQ (reference sequence). The CDR3 loop spans 14 amino acids. CDR3 DNA: TGTGCCAGCACTCTGTTCGGGGGTTTGGAGACCCAGTACTTC. Amino acid sequence: CASTLFGGLETQYF.

This clonotype has a count of ten or more. The chain has TRBV29-1 and TRBJ2-7; a weak D match, TRBD2 (6 bases). The CDR3 consists of 12 residues. The germline V gene encodes CDR1 SQVTM and CDR2 ANQGSEA. Trimming left V 6 bases short and J 4 bases short, with 13 bases between. CDR3 amino acids: CSVSGGRYEQYF. CDR3 DNA sequence: TGCAGCGTGTCCGGAGGGCGATACGAGCAGTACTTC.

This clonotype was detected only a few times. This chain links TRBV28 with TRBJ1-2, with no clear D. The CDR3 is 15 residues long. The V end was cut by 6 bases, the J end by 6 bases, with 20 bases between. Germline CDR1 and CDR2: MDHEN and SYDVKM. The CDR3 is CASSSSTWTGNGYTF. The CDR3 coding sequence is TGTGCCAGCAGCTCCTCGACCTGGACGGGAAATGGCTACACCTTC.

The sample holds many counts of this clonotype. The chain combines TRBV6-6 with TRBJ1-1, with 7 bases that match TRBD1. CDR3 length: 13 amino acids. With 8 bases clipped from V and 3 bases from J, the junction kept 6 bases outside the gene matches. Germline V gene lookup returns CDR1 MNHNY and CDR2 SVGAGI (reference sequence). The CDR3 DNA follows: TGTGCCAGCGATACAGGGGTGTACACTGAAGCTTTCTTT. Translated: CASDTGVYTEAFF.

Of note for this clonotype: Compared with germline, one end of the junction differs, possibly owing to a read error. CDR3 bases: TGCGCCAGCAGCTTACTAGCGGGAACCTACGATGAGCAGTTCTTT. Residues: CASSLLAGTYDEQFF. This chain connects TRBV5-1 to TRBJ2-1; 10 bases line up with TRBD2. Germline-derived CDR1 and CDR2 are SGHRS and YFSETQ. The CDR3 sequence is 15 residues long.

Many counts were recorded for this clonotype. The J gene is TRBJ2-7, the V gene TRBV15, with 7 bases aligning to TRBD1. Germline CDR1 and CDR2: LNHNV and YYDKDF (reference sequence). Germline trimming cut 5 bases from V and 7 bases from J; bases unmatched to any gene: 8. The CDR3 loop spans 13 amino acids. The CDR3 spells CATSGNRGGEQYF. The DNA of the CDR3 is TGTGCCACCAGCGGAAACAGGGGCGGGGAGCAGTACTTC. Full variable domain (outside the CDR3, taken from reference TRBV15 and TRBJ2-7): DAMVIQNPRYQVTQFGKPVTLSCSQTLNHNVMYWYQQKSSQAPKLLFHYYDKDFNNEADTPDNFQSRRPNTSFCFLDIRSPGLGDTAMYLCATSGNRGGEQYFGPGTRLTVT.

The V call is TRBV4-2, the J call TRBJ1-2; possible D gene TRBD1, 5 bases. V was clipped by 4 bases and J by 0 bases, with 15 bases between them. The CDR3 spans 16 residues. Germline loops: CDR1 LGHNA, CDR2 YNFKEQ. The CDR3 sequence: CASSLSSQGPNYGYTF. The CDR3 DNA sequence: TGTGCCAGCAGCCTAAGTTCGCAGGGCCCTAACTATGGCTACACCTTC.